These T cell receptor beta chains were read from a single sample in a study of T cells in Graves' hyperthyroidism and ophthalmopathy. In TCRdb, the multiplex PCR reads were re-called with MiXCR into one record per CDR3 protein. This table holds approximately 640,000 distinct CDR3 sequences, around 15% found once. The sequenced material came from blood. Receptors originate from a woman younger than 45 with Graves' hyperthyroidism. The CDR3 runs from the conserved cysteine through the conserved F or W. The order of the fields is V gene, J gene, clone size, D gene, CDR3 protein, CDR3 DNA. A D gene is named only where the DNA matches it firmly. Size values are once, few and many counts, or a class for expanded clones, and some rows have none.

TRBV3-1,TRBJ1-2,many,.,CASSQGYRFYGYTF,TGTGCCAGCAGCCAAGGGTACAGGTTCTATGGCTACACCTTC
TRBV7-3,TRBJ1-1,few,TRBD1,CASSAIGTGGEAFF,TGTGCCAGCAGCGCCATCGGGACAGGGGGTGAAGCTTTCTTT
TRBV6-1,TRBJ1-2,many,.,CASSPGEGRGAIYGYTF,TGTGCCAGCTCCCCCGGGGAGGGGAGGGGAGCTATCTATGGCTACACCTTC
TRBV28,TRBJ2-2,.,.,CASSSTSLYKNTGELFF,TGTGCCAGCAGTTCAACTAGCCTTTACAAGAACACCGGGGAGCTGTTTTTT
TRBV2,TRBJ1-5,.,TRBD1,CASSVSGTGSLSQPQHF,TGTGCCAGCAGTGTTTCCGGGACAGGGTCCCTTAGTCAGCCCCAGCATTTT
TRBV7-6,TRBJ2-7,many,.,CASSSTAGTYEQYF,TGTGCCAGCAGCTCCACCGCAGGGACCTACGAGCAGTACTTC
TRBV29-1,TRBJ2-1,.,.,CSVYFYNEQFF,TGCAGCGTATACTTTTACAATGAGCAGTTCTTC
TRBV27,TRBJ2-7,many,TRBD2,CASRAGTSVYEQYF,TGTGCCAGCAGAGCGGGAACTAGCGTCTACGAGCAGTACTTC
TRBV29-1,TRBJ1-1,many,.,CSVEGWHLQLNTEAFF,TGCAGCGTTGAAGGATGGCATCTCCAATTGAACACTGAAGCTTTCTTT
TRBV27,TRBJ2-7,.,TRBD2,CASSFRLAGGVPYEQYF,TGTGCCAGCAGTTTTAGACTAGCGGGAGGGGTCCCCTACGAGCAGTACTTC
TRBV6-1,TRBJ2-5,many,.,CASSEATGGWETQYF,TGTGCCAGCAGTGAAGCGACTGGTGGTTGGGAGACCCAGTACTTC
TRBV20-1,TRBJ2-7,many,TRBD2,CSTIGTSGQYF,TGCAGTACCATCGGGACTAGCGGGCAGTACTTC
TRBV7-3,TRBJ1-1,.,TRBD1,CASSPGQVMNTEAFF,TGTGCCAGCAGCCCCGGACAGGTCATGAACACTGAAGCTTTCTTT
TRBV27,TRBJ2-7,many,.,CASSLAGALTYEQYF,TGTGCCAGCTCCTTAGCAGGGGCTTTAACCTACGAGCAGTACTTC
TRBV28,TRBJ2-1,many,TRBD1,CASSQLRQGSEQFF,TGTGCCAGCAGTCAACTCCGACAGGGGAGTGAGCAGTTCTTC
TRBV30,TRBJ1-5,many,.,CAWSVPGTFNQPQHF,TGTGCCTGGAGTGTCCCCGGGACGTTCAATCAGCCCCAGCATTTT
TRBV5-1,TRBJ1-2,few,.,CASSSAPREGGYTF,TGCGCCAGCAGCTCGGCCCCGAGGGAGGGTGGCTACACCTTC
TRBV7-9,TRBJ2-7,many,.,CASSLVWQHEQYF,TGTGCCAGCAGCTTAGTTTGGCAACACGAGCAGTACTTC
TRBV4-1,TRBJ2-2,few,TRBD2,CASSQALAANLRGAGELFF,TGCGCCAGCAGCCAAGCACTAGCGGCGAACTTAAGAGGAGCCGGGGAGCTGTTTTTT
TRBV24-1,TRBJ2-7,.,TRBD1,CATSAPGTGFDEQYF,TGTGCCACCAGTGCCCCCGGGACAGGGTTCGACGAGCAGTACTTC
TRBV28,TRBJ2-4,.,.,CASSFPFTGHIQYF,TGTGCCAGCAGTTTCCCTTTCACAGGGCACATTCAGTACTTC
TRBV20-1,TRBJ2-1,.,TRBD2,CSAPRLAGDDEQFF,TGCAGTGCGCCACGACTAGCGGGAGACGATGAGCAGTTCTTC
TRBV6-1,TRBJ2-7,.,.,CASSEGRFSYEQYF,TGTGCCAGCAGCGAAGGGAGGTTCTCCTACGAGCAGTACTTC
TRBV30,TRBJ2-4,.,.,CAWSVQGFGKNIQYF,TGTGCCTGGAGCGTACAGGGTTTTGGCAAAAACATTCAGTACTTC
TRBV13,TRBJ2-3,many,.,CASSLGRWEIGTDTQYF,TGTGCCAGCAGCTTAGGACGGTGGGAAATTGGCACAGATACGCAGTATTTT
TRBV30,TRBJ2-7,.,TRBD1,CAWMGGTGAYEQYF,TGTGCCTGGATGGGGGGGACAGGGGCCTACGAGCAGTACTTC
TRBV12-3/TRBV12-4,TRBJ1-3,many,.,CASSESQGSQGGNTIYF,TGTGCCAGCAGTGAATCCCAGGGGTCGCAGGGGGGAAACACCATATATTTT
TRBV11-2,TRBJ2-2,.,TRBD2,CASSLEGTSSGELFF,TGTGCCAGCAGCTTAGAAGGGACTAGCTCCGGGGAGCTGTTTTTT
TRBV11-2,TRBJ2-7,.,TRBD2,CASSFGSLAGYEQYF,TGTGCCAGCAGCTTTGGCAGCCTAGCGGGATACGAGCAGTACTTC
TRBV14,TRBJ2-7,few,.,CASSQRQATYEQYF,TGTGCCAGCAGCCAACGACAGGCCACCTACGAGCAGTACTTC
TRBV15,TRBJ2-7,many,TRBD2,CATSRDPAGAYEQYF,TGTGCCACCAGCAGAGATCCAGCGGGAGCCTACGAGCAGTACTTC
TRBV20-1,TRBJ1-1,many,.,CSGDLNTEAFF,TGCAGTGGGGACCTGAACACTGAAGCTTTCTTT
TRBV28,TRBJ2-3,many,.,CASSFGDASTDTQYF,TGTGCCAGCAGTTTCGGGGACGCTAGCACAGATACGCAGTATTTT
TRBV20-1,TRBJ2-7,many,.,CSARDTVVGEQYF,TGCAGTGCTAGAGATACGGTTGTTGGCGAGCAGTACTTC
TRBV20-1,TRBJ1-1,many,.,CSAKDPGGANTEAFF,TGCAGTGCTAAGGACCCCGGGGGCGCGAACACTGAAGCTTTCTTT
TRBV6-1,TRBJ2-2,.,TRBD2,CASPGLAVNTGELLF,TGTGCCAGCCCGGGACTAGCGGTGAACACCGGGGAGCTGCTTTTT
TRBV30,TRBJ1-2,many,.,CAWSVVAGANYGYTF,TGTGCCTGGAGTGTTGTAGCCGGGGCTAACTATGGCTACACCTTC
TRBV11-2,TRBJ2-7,many,.,CASSPREITPLDIPYEQYF,TGTGCCAGCAGCCCTCGAGAGATCACCCCTTTGGACATCCCCTACGAGCAGTACTTC
TRBV6-1,TRBJ2-1,.,.,CASSGPLTVFNEQFF,TGTGCCAGCAGTGGGCCCTTGACCGTTTTCAATGAGCAGTTCTTC
TRBV6-1,TRBJ2-7,.,.,CASSRSRRGDEQYF,TGTGCCAGCAGTCGTAGCAGGAGGGGGGACGAGCAGTACTTC
TRBV11-2,TRBJ1-2,.,.,CASSLASAGAFGYTF,TGTGCCAGCAGCTTAGCCTCCGCGGGCGCGTTTGGCTACACCTTC
TRBV20-1,TRBJ2-2,many,TRBD2,CSARDRGSTGELFF,TGCAGTGCTAGAGATCGCGGGAGCACCGGGGAGCTGTTTTTT
TRBV27,TRBJ1-4,few,.,CASSLWGFELSDEKLFF,TGTGCCAGCAGTTTATGGGGTTTTGAGTTGAGCGATGAAAAACTGTTTTTT
TRBV28,TRBJ1-2,few,.,CASSLTGLFNYGYTF,TGTGCCAGCAGCCTCACAGGGCTCTTCAACTATGGCTACACCTTC
TRBV6-1,TRBJ2-3,many,.,CASSYSPTDTQYF,TGTGCCAGCAGTTACAGCCCCACAGATACGCAGTATTTT
TRBV7-9,TRBJ2-1,many,.,CASSLGPGLIYNEQFF,TGTGCCAGCAGCTTAGGGCCGGGGTTAATCTACAATGAGCAGTTCTTC
TRBV9,TRBJ2-7,many,TRBD2,CASSALRGEQYF,TGTGCCAGCAGCGCCCTGCGGGGGGAGCAGTACTTC
TRBV29-1,TRBJ1-4,.,.,CSVFNEKLFF,TGCAGCGTTTTTAATGAAAAACTGTTTTTT
TRBV3-1,TRBJ2-5,many,.,CASSQDWSQETQYF,TGTGCCAGCAGCCAAGATTGGAGTCAAGAGACCCAGTACTTC
TRBV12-3/TRBV12-4,TRBJ1-5,many,.,CASSGSGNQPQHF,TGTGCCAGCAGTGGGTCTGGCAATCAGCCCCAGCATTTT
TRBV11-2,TRBJ1-1,many,TRBD1,CASSSIAGGDTEAFF,TGTGCCAGCAGTTCAATAGCAGGGGGTGACACTGAAGCTTTCTTT
TRBV4-1,TRBJ1-1,many,.,CASSPSTETPTEAFF,TGCGCCAGCAGCCCATCTACTGAGACACCAACTGAAGCTTTCTTT
TRBV28,TRBJ1-1,many,.,CASSSHPRAFF,TGTGCCAGCAGTTCCCATCCTCGAGCTTTCTTT
TRBV30,TRBJ2-7,few,TRBD1,CAWSVGGTGNYEQYF,TGTGCCTGGAGTGTCGGGGGGACAGGGAACTACGAGCAGTACTTC
TRBV5-1,TRBJ2-3,few,TRBD2,CASSLGAASGTQYF,TGCGCCAGCAGCTTGGGGGCTGCTAGCGGTACGCAGTATTTT
TRBV2,TRBJ1-2,.,.,CASKGNANYGYTF,TGTGCCAGCAAAGGAAACGCTAACTATGGCTACACCTTC
TRBV2,TRBJ2-7,few,.,CASSEGGDSEQYF,TGTGCCAGCAGTGAAGGGGGTGATTCCGAGCAGTACTTC
TRBV4-2,TRBJ2-7,.,.,CASSQDWGGIYEQYF,TGTGCCAGCAGCCAAGATTGGGGAGGTATCTACGAGCAGTACTTC
TRBV12-3/TRBV12-4,TRBJ1-5,many,.,CASSFGDQPQHF,TGTGCCAGCAGTTTTGGTGATCAGCCCCAGCATTTT
TRBV10-3,TRBJ2-7,few,.,CAISERGGLGGPYEQYF,TGTGCCATCAGTGAGAGAGGGGGCTTGGGGGGGCCCTACGAGCAGTACTTC